A single sample is the source of the 20 T cell receptor beta chains below, sequenced in a study of blood T cells in healthy people across ages. Using a J-beta primer mix together with a sample-barcoded 5' primer, a second PCR was run for about 7 to 12 cycles. Each CDR3 protein is one row after TCRdb ran MiXCR on the 5' RACE reads. The sample records some 1,800,000 distinct CDR3 sequences, around 40% being singletons. The sequencing sample was made of blood. The receptors stem from a human donor in good health.

As DNA, the CDR3 is TGCAGTGCCCGCGGTGCAGGTTTTGGAAATTCACCCCTCCACTTT. Its translation is CSARGAGFGNSPLHF. The rearrangement uses TRBV20-1 and TRBJ1-6; D gene ambiguous. The germline gives CDR1 DFQATT, CDR2 SNEGSKA (reference sequence). V lost 6 bases and J 7 bases, leaving 19 bases between the germline ends. The CDR3 runs to 15 residues.

This clonotype was seen many times. V is TRBV4-2 and J is TRBJ2-3; 11 nucleotides line up with TRBD2. Per the germline V gene, CDR1 is LGHNA and CDR2 is YNFKEQ. V shed 4 bases and J 2 bases; nucleotides not matched to a gene: 2. The CDR3 contains 15 residues. The CDR3 loop is CASSPTSGDTDTQYF. The CDR3 nucleotides read TGTGCCAGCAGCCCGACTAGCGGGGACACAGATACGCAGTATTTT.

Turning to this clonotype: At one end, the junction sequence differs from germline, possibly due to a read error. CDR3 region: CASSQEGSKGGRFYGYTF. The CDR3 bases are TGCGCCAGTAGCCAAGAGGGCTCCAAGGGCGGTAGATTCTATGGCTACACCTTC. The J gene is TRBJ1-2, the V gene TRBV4-3; no clear D. This CDR3 comprises 18 residues. CDR1 and CDR2 (germline): LGHNA, YSLEER.

In this sample, this clonotype turned up once. The chain is built from TRBV20-1 and TRBJ1-1; a weak D match, TRBD1 (6 bases). Trimming left V 5 bases short and J 5 bases short, with 18 bases between. There are 14 residues in the CDR3. Germline V CDR1 and CDR2: DFQATT, SNEGSKA (reference sequence). CDR3 nucleotide sequence: TGCAGTGCTCGTCGGTCCGGGACATTAACTGAAGCTTTCTTT. Its translation is CSARRSGTLTEAFF.

The chain carries TRBV24-1 and TRBJ2-7, with TRBD1 matching 10 bases. Trimming cost V 7 bases and J 7 bases; bases outside gene matches: 12. The CDR3 runs 15 residues. CDR1 and CDR2 (germline): KGHDR, SFDVKD. CDR3 amino acids: CATRGRTGGFNEQYF. The CDR3 nucleotides read TGTGCCACCAGAGGTAGGACAGGGGGTTTCAATGAGCAGTACTTC.

This clonotype was seen a handful of times. The CDR3 spells CASSLDSYYTGELFF. DNA for the CDR3: TGTGCCAGCAGTTTGGACAGCTATTACACCGGGGAGCTGTTTTTT. The chain has TRBV12-3 or TRBV12-4 and TRBJ2-2, with a possible D match to TRBD1 (6 bases). The CDR3 totals 15 residues. V lost 3 bases and J lost 3, with 11 bases in between.

The rearrangement joins TRBV3-1 to TRBJ1-2, with 7 nucleotides matching TRBD1. The V gene end was trimmed by 5 bases and the J gene end by 5 bases; junction bases not matched to a gene: 8. The CDR3 length is 14 residues. The germline CDR1 and CDR2 sequences are LGHDT and YNNKEL (reference sequence). CDR3 bases: TGTGCCAGCAGCAACCGACAGGGAGGGTATGGCTACACCTTC. Its translation is CASSNRQGGYGYTF.

The V and J genes are TRBV7-2 and TRBJ2-4; TRBD1 might be the D (7 bases). With the DNA end fitting TRBJ2-7 better, the J assignment may be wrong. Germline V gives CDR1 SGHTA, CDR2 FQGNSA. The length of the CDR3 is 15 residues. DNA of the CDR3: TGTGCCAGCAGCTTTGGAGGGGGCTTACTCTACGAGCAGTACTTC. The encoded protein is CASSFGGGLLYEQYF.

The sample holds a few counts of this clonotype. The chain combines TRBV20-1 with TRBJ2-7, with D possibly TRBD1 on 6 matching bases. The germline V and J ends were trimmed by 5 bases and 1 base, with 27 bases remaining between them. The germline CDR1 and CDR2 sequences are DFQATT and SNEGSKA (reference sequence). CDR3 size: 18 residues. CDR3 in amino acids: CSAEELDRLTSLSYEQYF. The CDR3 DNA sequence: TGCAGTGCTGAAGAATTGGACAGATTAACATCCTTATCCTACGAGCAGTACTTC.

The chain carries TRBV5-1 and TRBJ2-3; D is unclear. CDR1 and CDR2 from the germline V gene are SGHRS and YFSETQ. Trimming took off 4 bases at V and 2 bases at J, with 14 bases between the two ends. This CDR3 has 15 residues. The CDR3 spells CASSILYAITDTQYF. The CDR3 bases are TGCGCCAGCAGCATACTGTATGCGATCACAGATACGCAGTATTTT.

This clonotype was recorded a few times. The chain couples TRBV5-1 to TRBJ2-7; TRBD2 aligns across 7 bases. The V and J ends lost 0 bases and 2 bases, in that order; junction bases with no gene match: 5. The CDR3 spans 15 residues. Per the germline V gene, CDR1 is SGHRS and CDR2 is YFSETQ. CDR3 in DNA: TGCGCCAGCAGCTTGGAGGGACTACCTCCCTACGAGCAGTACTTC. As protein: CASSLEGLPPYEQYF. Drawing the rest from reference TRBV5-1 and TRBJ2-7, the complete variable domain is KAGVTQTPRYLIKTRGQQVTLSCSPISGHRSVSWYQQTPGQGLQFLFEYFSETQRNKGNFPGRFSGRQFSNSRSEMNVSTLELGDSALYLCASSLEGLPPYEQYFGPGTRLTVT.

This clonotype has a count of ten or more. A junction end diverges from the germline sequence, so it may reflect a read error. The chain is built from TRBV5-1 and TRBJ2-7; D perhaps matches TRBD2 (5 bases). The CDR3 is 15 residues long. Germline values: CDR1 SGHRS, CDR2 YFSETQ. CDR3 sequence reads: CASSLEPGTAYEQYF. The CDR3 nucleotides are TGCGCCAGCAGTTTGGAACCGGGAACGGCCTACGAGCAGTACTTC.

Concerning this clonotype itself: One end of the junction does not line up with germline, which may come from a read error. The chain is built from TRBV4-3 and TRBJ1-4; D remains unclear. CDR1 LGHNA and CDR2 YSLEER come from the germline V gene. CDR3 size: 13 residues. The CDR3 sequence is CASSQEINEKLFF. The CDR3 nucleotides read TGCGCCAGTAGCCAGGAAATAAATGAAAAACTGTTTTTT.

Notes on this clonotype: One end of the junction is discordant with germline, which a read error may explain. This sequence joins TRBV10-3 and TRBJ2-1; the match to TRBD1 covers 7 bases. The CDR3 consists of 15 residues. CDR1 is ENHRY and CDR2 is SYGVKD in the germline V gene. The CDR3 loop reads CAIGRDSSSYNGQFF. The CDR3 DNA reads as TGTGCCATCGGACGGGACAGCAGCTCCTACAATGGGCAGTTCTTC.

As for this clonotype: A junction end diverges from the germline sequence, so it may reflect a read error. The chain's CDR3 is CAGSQDRGLPNGYTF. CDR3 nucleotide sequence: TGCGCCGGCAGCCAAGATAGAGGGCTGCCTAATGGCTACACCTTC. The chain uses TRBV4-3 and TRBJ1-2; D is uncertain. From germline, CDR1 is LGHNA and CDR2 YSLEER. The CDR3 length is 15 residues.

This clonotype was recorded at least ten times. This chain uses TRBV10-3 with TRBJ2-1; 9 bases are shared with TRBD2. The CDR3 covers 14 residues. Germline V CDR1 and CDR2: ENHRY, SYGVKD. V lost 6 bases and J lost 9; bases outside the gene matches: 9. The CDR3 spells CAIRASGDRSEQFF. DNA of the CDR3: TGTGCCATCAGGGCTAGCGGGGACCGCTCTGAGCAGTTCTTC.

This clonotype was picked up one time. V and J are TRBV28 and TRBJ1-2; D remains ambiguous. Germline loops: CDR1 MDHEN, CDR2 SYDVKM. The CDR3 loop spans 13 amino acids. Between the trimmed V and J ends, which lost 4 bases and 7 bases, there was a span of 13 bases. As DNA, the CDR3 is TGTGCCAGCAGTTCAGGCGTTGGTTCTGGCTACACCTTC. As protein: CASSSGVGSGYTF.

This clonotype is a singleton in its sample. This chain uses TRBV4-3 with TRBJ1-2; perhaps TRBD1 as D (5 bases). The germline V gene has CDR1 LGHNA and CDR2 YSLEER. The CDR3 runs 15 residues. V was clipped by 0 bases and J by 3 bases, with 11 bases between them. DNA for the CDR3: TGCGCCAGCAGCCAAGATGTGTGGGGGGACTATGGCTACACCTTC. Residues: CASSQDVWGDYGYTF.

This clonotype was observed a single time. The J gene is TRBJ2-1, the V gene TRBV7-3; the D gene is possibly TRBD2 (5 bases). Per germline, CDR1 SGHTA and CDR2 FQGTGA. There are 13 residues in the CDR3. V lost 5 bases and J 9 bases, leaving 14 bases between the germline ends. CDR3 region: CASSISGTSEQFF. CDR3 coding DNA: TGTGCCAGCAGCATAAGCGGTACTAGTGAGCAGTTCTTC.

This clonotype was picked up a small number of times. The rearrangement links TRBV7-8 to TRBJ1-4; the match to TRBD1 covers 7 bases. The CDR3 is made up of 15 amino acids. V lost 1 base and J lost 5; bases outside the gene matches: 4. Germline CDR1 and CDR2: SGHVS and FQNEAQ. For the CDR3, the DNA is TGTGCCAGCAGCTTAGGAGGGGGCCAAAATGAAAAACTGTTTTTT. Its protein product is CASSLGGGQNEKLFF. The full variable domain, rest sourced from reference TRBV7-8 and TRBJ1-4, is GAGVSQSPRYKVAKRGQDVALRCDPISGHVSLFWYQQALGQGPEFLTYFQNEAQLDKSGLPSDRFFAERPEGSVSTLKIQRTQQEDSAVYLCASSLGGGQNEKLFFGSGTQLSVL.